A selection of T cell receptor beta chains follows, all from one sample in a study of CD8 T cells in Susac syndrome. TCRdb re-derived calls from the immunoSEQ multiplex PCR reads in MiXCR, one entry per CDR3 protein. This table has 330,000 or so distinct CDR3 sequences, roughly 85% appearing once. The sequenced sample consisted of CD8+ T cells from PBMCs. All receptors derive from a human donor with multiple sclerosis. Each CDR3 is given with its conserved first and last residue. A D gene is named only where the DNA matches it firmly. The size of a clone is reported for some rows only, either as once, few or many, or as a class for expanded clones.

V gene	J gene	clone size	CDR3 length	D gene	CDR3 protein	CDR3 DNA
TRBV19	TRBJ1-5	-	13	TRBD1	CASRTGEVQPQHF	TGTGCCAGTAGGACAGGGGAGGTTCAGCCCCAGCATTTT
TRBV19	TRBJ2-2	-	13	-	CASNTLVTGELFF	TGTGCCAGTAACACACTAGTTACCGGGGAGCTGTTTTTT
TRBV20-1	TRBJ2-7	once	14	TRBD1	CSARGTGFIHEQYF	TGCAGTGCTAGAGGGACAGGGTTTATACACGAGCAGTACTTC
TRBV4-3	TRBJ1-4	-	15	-	CASSQDSSTNEKLFF	TGCGCCAGCAGCCAGGACAGCTCAACTAATGAAAAACTGTTTTTT
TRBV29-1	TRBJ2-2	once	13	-	CSVDPRRTGELFF	TGCAGCGTTGACCCCCGCAGAACCGGGGAGCTGTTTTTT
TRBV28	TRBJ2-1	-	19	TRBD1	CASSRWDRSYFDSYNEQFF	TGTGCCAGCAGCCGATGGGACAGGAGCTATTTCGACTCCTACAATGAGCAGTTCTTC
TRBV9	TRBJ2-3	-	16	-	CASSVGGASFSDTQYF	TGTGCCAGCAGCGTTGGAGGGGCCTCTTTCTCAGATACGCAGTATTTT
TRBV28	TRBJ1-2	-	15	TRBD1	CASSNLGQAASGYTF	TGTGCCAGCAGCAATCTGGGACAGGCGGCGTCCGGCTACACCTTC
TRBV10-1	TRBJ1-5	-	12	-	CARTRGNQPQHF	TGCGCCAGGACACGGGGCAATCAGCCCCAGCATTTT
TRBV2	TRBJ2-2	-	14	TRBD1	CASSGTGITGELFF	TGTGCCAGCAGCGGGACAGGGATCACCGGGGAGCTGTTTTTT
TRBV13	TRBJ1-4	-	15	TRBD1	CASSLGGGENEKLFF	TGTGCCAGCAGCTTAGGAGGGGGCGAAAATGAAAAACTGTTTTTT
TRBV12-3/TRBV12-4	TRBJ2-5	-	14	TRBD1	CASSLGQEQETQYF	TGTGCCAGCAGTCTCGGACAGGAGCAAGAGACCCAGTACTTC
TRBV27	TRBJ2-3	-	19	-	CASSSSLVGRRIYTDTQYF	TGTGCCAGCAGTTCCAGCCTAGTTGGACGGAGGATCTACACAGATACGCAGTATTTT
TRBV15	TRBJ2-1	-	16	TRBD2	CATSRTSGRASDEQFF	TGTGCCACCAGCAGAACTAGCGGGAGGGCCTCGGATGAGCAGTTCTTC
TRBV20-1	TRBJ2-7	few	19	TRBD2	CSAREPPPKTSGRWYEQYF	TGCAGTGCTAGAGAGCCCCCTCCCAAGACTAGCGGGAGATGGTACGAGCAGTACTTC
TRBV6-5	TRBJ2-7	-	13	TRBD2	CASSYTGRDEQYF	TGTGCCAGCAGTTACACGGGGAGGGACGAGCAGTACTTC
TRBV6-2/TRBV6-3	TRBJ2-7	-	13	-	CASSPTKAYEQYF	TGTGCCAGCAGTCCCACCAAAGCCTACGAGCAGTACTTC
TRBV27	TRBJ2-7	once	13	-	CASSSTGPYEQYF	TGTGCCAGCAGTTCCACCGGGCCCTACGAGCAGTACTTC
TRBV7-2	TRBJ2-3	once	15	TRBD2	CASSSAGDSPDTQYF	TGTGCCAGCAGCTCCGCGGGAGATAGTCCAGATACGCAGTATTTT
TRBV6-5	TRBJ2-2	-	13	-	CASSYGQGGELFF	TGTGCCAGCAGTTACGGCCAGGGGGGTGAGCTGTTTTTT
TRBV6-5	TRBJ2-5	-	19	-	CASSSFRGDSLNNQETQYF	TGTGCCAGCAGTTCTTTCAGGGGGGACTCGTTAAATAACCAAGAGACCCAGTACTTC